This TCR beta chain comes out of a study of T cell responses to AZD1222 COVID-19 vaccine. A word on this clone: Antigen specificity is unknown.

V was cut by 5 bases and J by 3 bases, with 7 bases left in between. The germline gives CDR1 SGHVS, CDR2 FNYEAQ. CDR3 length equals 12 residues. Profiled with immunoSEQ multiplex PCR; TCRdb holds only in-frame clones, not every one. The table lists 55,000 to 65,000 clones, 70% to 80% of them singletons. Study outcomes and limitations: At baseline, just 6 or 7 AZD1222 recipients tested seropositive. With dominance at 160-218 and 743-854, vaccine-associated CD4 TCRs spanned spike.

Sequencing used peripheral blood, obtained 28 days after the second AZD1222 dose. This sequence joins TRBV7-6 and TRBJ2-5; D is uncertain. This receptor was taken from an adult who received the AZD1222 COVID-19 vaccine. CDR3: CASSPREETQYF. The CDR3 nucleotides read TGTGCCAGCAGCCCGCGAGAAGAGACCCAGTACTTC.